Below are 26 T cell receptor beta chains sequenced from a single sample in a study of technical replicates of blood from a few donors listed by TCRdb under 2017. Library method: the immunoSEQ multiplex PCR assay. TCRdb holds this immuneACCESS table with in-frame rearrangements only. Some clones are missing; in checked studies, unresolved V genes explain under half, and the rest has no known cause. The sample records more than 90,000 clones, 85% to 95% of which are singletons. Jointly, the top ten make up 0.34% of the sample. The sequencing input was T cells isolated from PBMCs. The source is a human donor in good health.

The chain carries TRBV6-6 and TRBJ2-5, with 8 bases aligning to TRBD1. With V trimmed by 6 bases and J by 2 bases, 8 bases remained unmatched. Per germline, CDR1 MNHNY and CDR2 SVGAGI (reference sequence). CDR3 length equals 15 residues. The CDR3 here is CASRIWTGLQETQYF. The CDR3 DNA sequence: TGTGCCAGCAGAATCTGGACAGGGCTTCAAGAGACCCAGTACTTC.

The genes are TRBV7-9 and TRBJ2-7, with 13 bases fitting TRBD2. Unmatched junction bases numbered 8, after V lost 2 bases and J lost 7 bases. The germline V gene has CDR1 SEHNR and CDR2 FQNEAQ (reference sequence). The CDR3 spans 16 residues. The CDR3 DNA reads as TGTGCCAGCAGCTTAATCCCGGGACTAGCGGGACCAGAGCAGTACTTC. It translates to CASSLIPGLAGPEQYF. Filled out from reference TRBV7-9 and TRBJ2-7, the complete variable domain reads DTGVSQNPRHKITKRGQNVTFRCDPISEHNRLYWYRQTLGQGPEFLTYFQNEAQLEKSRLLSDRFSAERPKGSFSTLEIQRTEQGDSAMYLCASSLIPGLAGPEQYFGPGTRLTVT.

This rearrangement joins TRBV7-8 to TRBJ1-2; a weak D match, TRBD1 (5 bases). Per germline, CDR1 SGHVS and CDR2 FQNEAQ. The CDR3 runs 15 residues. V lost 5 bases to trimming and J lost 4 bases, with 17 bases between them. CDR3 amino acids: CASSPTGRGLYGYTF. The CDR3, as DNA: TGTGCCAGCAGCCCGACGGGGCGGGGCCTCTATGGCTACACCTTC.

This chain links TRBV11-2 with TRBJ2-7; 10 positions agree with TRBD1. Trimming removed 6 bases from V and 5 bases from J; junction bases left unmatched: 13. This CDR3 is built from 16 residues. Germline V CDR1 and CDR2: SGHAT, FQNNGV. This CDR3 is CASSVHPGQGTNEQYF. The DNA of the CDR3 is TGTGCCAGCAGTGTACATCCGGGACAGGGGACAAACGAGCAGTACTTC. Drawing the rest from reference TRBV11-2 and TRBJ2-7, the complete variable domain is EAGVAQSPRYKIIEKRQSVAFWCNPISGHATLYWYQQILGQGPKLLIQFQNNGVVDDSQLPKDRFSAERLKGVDSTLKIQPAKLEDSAVYLCASSVHPGQGTNEQYFGPGTRLTVT.

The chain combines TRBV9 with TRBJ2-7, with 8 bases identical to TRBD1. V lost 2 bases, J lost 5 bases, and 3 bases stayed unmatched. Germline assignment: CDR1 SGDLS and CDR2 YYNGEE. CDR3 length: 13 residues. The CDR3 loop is CASSVGQGDEQYF. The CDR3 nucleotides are TGTGCCAGCAGCGTCGGACAGGGAGACGAGCAGTACTTC.

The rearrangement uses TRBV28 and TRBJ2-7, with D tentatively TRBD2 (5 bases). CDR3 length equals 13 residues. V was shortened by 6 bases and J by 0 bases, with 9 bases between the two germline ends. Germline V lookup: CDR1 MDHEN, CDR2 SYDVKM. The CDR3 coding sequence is TGTGCCAGCAGCCCTAGCACCTCCTACGAGCAGTACTTC. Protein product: CASSPSTSYEQYF.

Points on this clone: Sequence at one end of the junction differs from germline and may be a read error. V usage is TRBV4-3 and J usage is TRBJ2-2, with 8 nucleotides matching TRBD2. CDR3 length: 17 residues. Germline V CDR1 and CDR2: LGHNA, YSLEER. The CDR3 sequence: CASSQDWKREYTEELFF. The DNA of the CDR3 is TGCGCCAGCAGCCAAGATTGGAAGCGGGAGTACACCGAGGAGCTGTTTTTT.

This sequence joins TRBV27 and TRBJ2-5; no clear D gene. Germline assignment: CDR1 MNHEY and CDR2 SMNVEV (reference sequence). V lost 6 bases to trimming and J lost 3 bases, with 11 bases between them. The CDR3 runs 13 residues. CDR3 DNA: TGTGCCAGCAGCCCTAGTCCGAAAGAGACCCAGTACTTC. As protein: CASSPSPKETQYF.

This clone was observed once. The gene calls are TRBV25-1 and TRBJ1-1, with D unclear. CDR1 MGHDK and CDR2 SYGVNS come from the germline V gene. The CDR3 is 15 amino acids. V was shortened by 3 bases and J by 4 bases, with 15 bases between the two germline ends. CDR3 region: CASSDRFSVSTEAFF. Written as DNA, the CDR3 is TGTGCCAGCAGTGACAGGTTTTCGGTAAGCACTGAAGCTTTCTTT.

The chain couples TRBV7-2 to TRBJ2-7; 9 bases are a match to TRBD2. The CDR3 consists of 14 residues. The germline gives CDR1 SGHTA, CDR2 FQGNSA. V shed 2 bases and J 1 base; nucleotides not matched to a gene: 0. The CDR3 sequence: CASSLTSGSYEQYF. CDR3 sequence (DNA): TGTGCCAGCAGCTTAACTAGCGGGTCCTACGAGCAGTACTTC.

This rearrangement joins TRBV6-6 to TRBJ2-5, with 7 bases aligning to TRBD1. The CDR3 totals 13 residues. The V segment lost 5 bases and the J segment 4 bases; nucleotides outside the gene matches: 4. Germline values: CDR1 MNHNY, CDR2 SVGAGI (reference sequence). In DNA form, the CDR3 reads TGTGCCAGCAGTCCAAACAGGGGAGAGACCCAGTACTTC. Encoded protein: CASSPNRGETQYF.

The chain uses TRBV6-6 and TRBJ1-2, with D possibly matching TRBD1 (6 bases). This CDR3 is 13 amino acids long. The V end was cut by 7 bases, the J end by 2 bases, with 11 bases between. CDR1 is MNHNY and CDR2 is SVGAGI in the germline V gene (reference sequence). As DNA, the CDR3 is TGTGCCAGCATCATTCAGGGGAACTATGGCTACACCTTC. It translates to CASIIQGNYGYTF.

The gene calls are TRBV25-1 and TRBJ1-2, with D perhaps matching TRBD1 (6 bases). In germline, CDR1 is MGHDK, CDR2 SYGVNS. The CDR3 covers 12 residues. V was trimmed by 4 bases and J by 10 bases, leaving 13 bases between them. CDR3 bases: TGTGCCAGCAGTGGACAGGTCGGGGCCTACACCTTC. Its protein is CASSGQVGAYTF.

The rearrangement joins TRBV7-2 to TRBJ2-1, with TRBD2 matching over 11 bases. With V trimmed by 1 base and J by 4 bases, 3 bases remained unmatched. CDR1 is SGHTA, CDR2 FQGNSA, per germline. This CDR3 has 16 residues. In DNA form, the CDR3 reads TGTGCCAGCAGCTTAGTAGGGACTAGCGGTTACAATGAGCAGTTCTTC. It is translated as CASSLVGTSGYNEQFF.

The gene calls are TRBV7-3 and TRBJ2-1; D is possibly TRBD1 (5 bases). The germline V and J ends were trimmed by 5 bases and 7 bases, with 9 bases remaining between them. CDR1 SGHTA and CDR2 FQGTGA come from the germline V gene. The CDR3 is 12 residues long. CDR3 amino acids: CASSPQGNEQFF. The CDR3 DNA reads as TGTGCCAGCAGCCCGCAGGGTAATGAGCAGTTCTTC.

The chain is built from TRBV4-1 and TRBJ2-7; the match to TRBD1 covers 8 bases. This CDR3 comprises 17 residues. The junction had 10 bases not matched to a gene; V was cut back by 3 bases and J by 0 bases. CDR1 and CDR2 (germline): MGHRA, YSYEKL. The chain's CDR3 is CASSHLRGQELSYEQYF. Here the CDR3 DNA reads TGCGCCAGCAGCCATCTCAGGGGACAGGAACTCTCCTACGAGCAGTACTTC.

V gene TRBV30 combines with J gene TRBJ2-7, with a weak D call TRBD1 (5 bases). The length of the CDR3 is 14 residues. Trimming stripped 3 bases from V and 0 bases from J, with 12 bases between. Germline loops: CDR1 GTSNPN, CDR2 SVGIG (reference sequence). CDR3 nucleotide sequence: TGTGCCTGGAGGGTGACAGCGAGCTCCTACGAGCAGTACTTC. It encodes CAWRVTASSYEQYF.

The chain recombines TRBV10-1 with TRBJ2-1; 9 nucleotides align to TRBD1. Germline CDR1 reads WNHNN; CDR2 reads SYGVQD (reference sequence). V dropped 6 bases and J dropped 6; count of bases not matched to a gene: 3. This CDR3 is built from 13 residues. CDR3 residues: CASRQGASNEQFF. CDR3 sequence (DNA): TGCGCCAGCAGACAGGGGGCTTCCAATGAGCAGTTCTTC.

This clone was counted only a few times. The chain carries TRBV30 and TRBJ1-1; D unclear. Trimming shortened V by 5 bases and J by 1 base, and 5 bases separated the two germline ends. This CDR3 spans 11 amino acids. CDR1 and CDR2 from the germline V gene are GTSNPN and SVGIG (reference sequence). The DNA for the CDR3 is TGTGCCTGGGCGAGGAACACTGAAGCTTTCTTT. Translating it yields CAWARNTEAFF.

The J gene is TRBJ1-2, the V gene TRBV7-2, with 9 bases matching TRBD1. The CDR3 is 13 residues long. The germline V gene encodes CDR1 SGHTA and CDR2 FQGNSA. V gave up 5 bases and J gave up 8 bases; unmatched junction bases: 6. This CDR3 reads CASSTRQGEGYTF. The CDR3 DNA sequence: TGTGCCAGCAGCACGCGACAGGGGGAGGGCTACACCTTC. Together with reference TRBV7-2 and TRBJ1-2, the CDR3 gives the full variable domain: GAGVSQSPSNKVTEKGKDVELRCDPISGHTALYWYRQSLGQGLEFLIYFQGNSAPDKSGLPSDRFSAERTGGSVSTLTIQRTQQEDSAVYLCASSTRQGEGYTFGSGTRLTVV.

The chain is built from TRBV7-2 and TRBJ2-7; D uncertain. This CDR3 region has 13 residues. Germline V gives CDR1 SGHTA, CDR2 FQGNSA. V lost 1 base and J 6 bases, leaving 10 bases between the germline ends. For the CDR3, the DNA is TGTGCCAGCAGCTTAGAATCCCCCCTCGAGCAGTACTTC. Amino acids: CASSLESPLEQYF.

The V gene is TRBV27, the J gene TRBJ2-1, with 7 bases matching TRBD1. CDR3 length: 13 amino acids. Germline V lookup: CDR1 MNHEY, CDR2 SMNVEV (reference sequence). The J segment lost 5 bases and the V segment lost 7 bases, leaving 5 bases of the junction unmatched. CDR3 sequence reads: CASTHRGDNEQFF. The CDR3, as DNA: TGTGCCAGCACCCACAGGGGTGACAATGAGCAGTTCTTC.

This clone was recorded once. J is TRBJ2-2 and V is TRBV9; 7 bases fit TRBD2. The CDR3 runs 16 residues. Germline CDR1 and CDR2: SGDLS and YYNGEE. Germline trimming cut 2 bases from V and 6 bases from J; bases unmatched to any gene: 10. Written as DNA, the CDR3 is TGTGCCAGCAGCGTTATGGGCGGGAGTAGTGCCGGGGAGCTGTTTTTT. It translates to CASSVMGGSSAGELFF.

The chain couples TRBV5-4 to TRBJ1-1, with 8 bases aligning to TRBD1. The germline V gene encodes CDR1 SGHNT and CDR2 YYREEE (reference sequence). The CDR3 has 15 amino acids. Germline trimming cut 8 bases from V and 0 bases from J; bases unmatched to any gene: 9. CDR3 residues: CASFRDRPMNTEAFF. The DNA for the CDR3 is TGTGCCAGTTTCCGGGACAGGCCAATGAACACTGAAGCTTTCTTT. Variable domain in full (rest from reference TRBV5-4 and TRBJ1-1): ETGVTQSPTHLIKTRGQQVTLRCSSQSGHNTVSWYQQALGQGPQFIFQYYREEENGRGNFPPRFSGLQFPNYSSELNVNALELDDSALYLCASFRDRPMNTEAFFGQGTRLTVV.

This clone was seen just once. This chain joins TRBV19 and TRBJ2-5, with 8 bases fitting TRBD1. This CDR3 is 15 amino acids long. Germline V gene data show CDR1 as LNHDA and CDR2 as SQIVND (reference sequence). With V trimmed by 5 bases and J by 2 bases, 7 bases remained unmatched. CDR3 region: CASSGGQGGQETQYF. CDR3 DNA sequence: TGTGCCAGTAGTGGTGGACAGGGAGGTCAAGAGACCCAGTACTTC.

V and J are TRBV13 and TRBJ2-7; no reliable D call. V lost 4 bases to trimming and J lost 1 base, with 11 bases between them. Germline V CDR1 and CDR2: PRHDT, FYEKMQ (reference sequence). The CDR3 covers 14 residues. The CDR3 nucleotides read TGTGCCAGCAGCTCCCTGACAACTTCCTACGAGCAGTACTTC. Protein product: CASSSLTTSYEQYF. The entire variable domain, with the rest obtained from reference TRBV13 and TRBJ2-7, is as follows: AAGVIQSPRHLIKEKRETATLKCYPIPRHDTVYWYQQGPGQDPQFLISFYEKMQSDKGSIPDRFSAQQFSDYHSELNMSSLELGDSALYFCASSSLTTSYEQYFGPGTRLTVT.